These 9 T cell receptor beta chains came from one sample sequenced in a study of molecular identifiers for immune sequencing clone quantification. MiXCR, applied by TCRdb to the PCR reads, yields one record per CDR3 protein. The sample includes about 40,000 distinct CDR3 sequences, approximately 22% of them seen just once. Sequenced sample: naive CD8+ T cells from blood, with Jurkat cell RNA spiked in. The subset here: FACS-sorted CD8+CD4-CCR7+CD45RA+ naive T cells. The receptor set was obtained from a human donor in good health. Some libraries in this study had Jurkat cell RNA spiked in.

This clonotype appeared many times. The J gene is TRBJ2-7, the V gene TRBV15, with D possibly TRBD1 on 5 matching bases. This CDR3 has 13 residues. Germline V lookup: CDR1 LNHNV, CDR2 YYDKDF (reference sequence). The ends were cut back, 3 bases at V and 3 bases at J, with 9 bases in the middle. CDR3 DNA: TGTGCCACCAGCAGGGACACTTACTACGAGCAGTACTTC. Translating gives CATSRDTYYEQYF.

This clonotype occurred a few times. This sequence may be a read error, since a much larger clone differs from it by one base. The chain employs TRBV7-6 and TRBJ2-7, with D maybe TRBD2 (6 bases). The germline V gene encodes CDR1 SGHVS and CDR2 FNYEAQ. This CDR3 comprises 15 residues. The CDR3 reads CASSLGRASAYEQHF. The CDR3 coding sequence is TGTGCCAGCAGCTTAGGTCGCGCTAGCGCCTACGAGCAGCACTTC.

This clonotype was seen repeatedly, ten times or more. The V call is TRBV7-6, the J call TRBJ2-2, with D tentatively TRBD2 (5 bases). Germline-derived CDR1 and CDR2 are SGHVS and FNYEAQ. This CDR3 is 18 amino acids long. V lost 5 bases to trimming and J lost 0 bases, with 19 bases between them. The CDR3 region is CASSPWGLRGSNTGELFF. The CDR3 region has the DNA TGTGCCAGCAGCCCCTGGGGTCTACGCGGGTCGAACACCGGGGAGCTGTTTTTT.

This clonotype was seen many times. This chain uses TRBV4-3 with TRBJ1-4; D is possibly TRBD1 (5 bases). The CDR3 is 15 residues long. CDR1 is LGHNA, CDR2 YSLEER, per germline. V was clipped by 0 bases and J by 5 bases, with 10 bases between them. CDR3 coding DNA: TGCGCCAGCAGCCAAGAAGGACACGGGAATGAAAAACTGTTTTTT. Its protein product is CASSQEGHGNEKLFF.

The rearrangement joins TRBV19 to TRBJ2-7; 7 positions match TRBD2. CDR1 is LNHDA and CDR2 is SQIVND in the germline V gene (reference sequence). CDR3 size: 14 residues. The V gene end was trimmed by 5 bases and the J gene end by 3 bases; junction bases not matched to a gene: 7. CDR3 nucleotides: TGTGCCAGTAGTTATCGAGCGGGATACTACGAGCAGTACTTC. This translates into CASSYRAGYYEQYF.

V is TRBV7-9 and J is TRBJ2-7; tentatively, D is TRBD1 (5 bases). Germline lookup yields CDR1 SEHNR and CDR2 FQNEAQ (reference sequence). The ends were cut back, 5 bases at V and 0 bases at J, with 11 bases in the middle. The CDR3 has 14 residues. CDR3 in amino acids: CASSPVGASYEQYF. CDR3 coding DNA: TGTGCCAGCAGCCCTGTAGGGGCCTCCTACGAGCAGTACTTC.

To note about this clonotype: With a much larger clone just one base away, this may be a read error. The chain combines TRBV20-1 with TRBJ2-2, with 9 bases fitting TRBD1. The CDR3 loop spans 12 amino acids. From germline, CDR1 is DFQATT and CDR2 SNEGSKA (reference sequence). DNA of the CDR3: TGCAGTGCAAACAGGGGGCCCGGGAAGCTGTTTTTT. As protein: CSANRGPGKLFF.

In its sample, this clonotype was seen many times. The chain couples TRBV7-9 to TRBJ1-6; D unresolved. The V end lost 2 bases, the J end lost 14 bases, and 22 bases lay between the germline ends. This CDR3 comprises 16 residues. Germline CDR1 and CDR2: SEHNR and FQNEAQ (reference sequence). In DNA form, the CDR3 reads TGTGCCAGCAGCTTATCCCCTCGGGAGGCCACCAGCTCCCTCCACTTT. Amino acids: CASSLSPREATSSLHF.

For the CDR3, the DNA is TGCACCCTTGACTCCGACTCATCCTTCGGCCATGAGCAGTTCTTC. Protein: CTLDSDSSFGHEQFF. The chain links TRBV29-1 to TRBJ2-1; D call uncertain. Germline V gene sequence: CDR1 SQVTM, CDR2 ANQGSEA. The length of the CDR3 is 15 residues.